The entry that follows covers one T cell receptor beta chain sequence. The data derive from a study of blood T cell repertoires in COVID-19. At the level of the study: Samples taken during acute and convalescent COVID-19 were collected in the United States, Italy and Spain. Sources were T cells, B-cell-depleted T cells, or PBMCs; the material itself was cDNA or gDNA.

Per the germline V gene, CDR1 is SGHAT and CDR2 is FQNNGV. CDR3 size: 15 residues. V dropped 7 bases and J dropped 2 bases, with 16 bases sitting between them. In the authors' methods: The authors estimated nucleated cell counts from reference gene primer amplification. Repertoires were generated with immunoSEQ multiplex PCR, while TCRdb's copy carries only in-frame clones and drops some. The V and J calls and the clone size are those of that table, but D and trimming were determined from the DNA. The sample contains roughly 70,000 clones, around 87% of which appear only once. The chain links TRBV11-2 to TRBJ2-3; possible D gene TRBD1, 5 bases. Sequencing used peripheral blood. This receptor was taken from an elderly woman with active or convalescent COVID-19. The CDR3 DNA reads TGTGCCAGCACAACCATACAGGCCCACACAGATACGCAGTATTTT. It encodes CASTTIQAHTDTQYF.